The rows below give T cell receptor beta chains drawn from one sample of a study of PD-L1 blockade in urothelial cancer. Method: immunoSEQ multiplex PCR; TCRdb's copy keeps in-frame clones and lacks some. The data contain about 38,000 clones, approximately 92% of them seen just once; the ten biggest clones take up 8.3%. Source: PBMCs, taken around atezolizumab (anti-PD-L1) treatment. The source is a man aged 65 to 79 with urothelial cancer. The CDR3 runs from the conserved cysteine through the conserved F or W. D genes are given only for firm matches. Expanded clones are given a class, and other clones once, few, many or no size at all.

TRBV29-1	-	-	TRBJ2-3	TGCAGCGTTGTGGGGCCTTCCTCCACAGATACGCAGTATTTT	CSVVGPSSTDTQYF
TRBV15	-	TRBD1	TRBJ2-7	TGTGCCACCAGCGGACCGGGACAGGGGGTCTACGAGCAGTACTTC	CATSGPGQGVYEQYF
TRBV7-9	-	-	TRBJ2-7	TGTGCCAGCAACGGCGGCTCCTACGAGCAGTACTTC	CASNGGSYEQYF
TRBV6-5	-	TRBD2	TRBJ2-2	TGTGCCAGCAGCCCCAATGGCGGGAGTTTCGGGGAGCTGTTTTTT	CASSPNGGSFGELFF
TRBV6-5	-	TRBD1	TRBJ1-5	TGTGCCAGCAGCTCTAAGACAGGGGGCGGTCAGCCCCAGCATTTT	CASSSKTGGGQPQHF
TRBV9	-	TRBD2	TRBJ2-3	TGTGCCAGCAGCTCCCAGGGACTAGCGGACTACACAGATACGCAGTATTTT	CASSSQGLADYTDTQYF
TRBV4-2	-	TRBD2	TRBJ2-5	TGTGCCAGCAATCCAGCGGGAGGGCCAGAGACCCAGTACTTC	CASNPAGGPETQYF
TRBV4-1	-	TRBD2	TRBJ2-3	TGCGCCAGCAGCCAAGAACTAGCGGGGTCAGATACGCAGTATTTT	CASSQELAGSDTQYF
TRBV18	-	-	TRBJ2-1	TGTGCCAGCTCACCGCGGCGGGGGCGGGTAGAGCAGTTCTTC	CASSPRRGRVEQFF
TRBV4-1	-	-	TRBJ1-5	TGCGCCAGCAGCCAAGTTCAGGGTGGACCCGTGGGCAATCAGCCCCAGCATTTT	CASSQVQGGPVGNQPQHF
TRBV5-1	few	TRBD2	TRBJ2-1	TGCGCCAGCAGGTGGTCCAGCGGGAGTGTGGATGAGCAGTTCTTC	CASRWSSGSVDEQFF
TRBV10-3	-	-	TRBJ2-5	TGTGCCATCAGTGTGGGTCAGGCCCTCGGTGAGACCCAGTACTTC	CAISVGQALGETQYF
TRBV28	-	-	TRBJ2-1	TGTGCCAGCAGTCTCGGGTACTTGTACAATGAGCAGTTCTTC	CASSLGYLYNEQFF
TRBV5-1	-	TRBD2	TRBJ2-5	TGCGCCAGCAGCTTGAATCCTCTAGCGGGAGCGGAGACCCAGTACTTC	CASSLNPLAGAETQYF
TRBV6-1	-	-	TRBJ2-3	TGTGCCAGCAGCCTACTAGTCCCCACAGATACGCAGTATTTT	CASSLLVPTDTQYF
TRBV9	once	TRBD2	TRBJ2-2	TGTGCCAGCAGCGTAGTGAGCGGGGTGAACACCGGGGAGCTGTTTTTT	CASSVVSGVNTGELFF
TRBV19	-	TRBD2	TRBJ2-3	TGTGCCAGTACCCCTAGCGGGAGTTTGGGAGATACGCAGTATTTT	CASTPSGSLGDTQYF
TRBV5-1	-	TRBD1	TRBJ2-5	TGCGCCAGCAGCTTGGGAACCGGGACAGAGCAAGAGACCCAGTACTTC	CASSLGTGTEQETQYF
TRBV9	-	-	TRBJ2-6	TGTGCCAGCAGCGTCGGAGGAACCAGGGGCAGGGTGGGCTCTGGGGCCAACGTCCTGACTTTC	CASSVGGTRGRVGSGANVLTF
TRBV5-6	-	TRBD2	TRBJ2-1	TGTGCCAGCAGCTTGTATCGTCTAGCGGAGTACAATGAGCAGTTCTTC	CASSLYRLAEYNEQFF
TRBV30	few	TRBD1	TRBJ1-1	TGTGCCTTTGACAGGGGTGACACTGAAGCTTTCTTT	CAFDRGDTEAFF
TRBV7-2	-	-	TRBJ1-1	TGTGCCAGCAGCTTAGTCCGGGGTGCTAACACTGAAGCTTTCTTT	CASSLVRGANTEAFF
TRBV6-6	few	TRBD2	TRBJ2-3	TGTGCCAGCAGGACTAGCGGGAGGGCAGATACGCAGTATTTT	CASRTSGRADTQYF
TRBV5-1	-	-	TRBJ2-7	TGCGCCAGCAGCTTGGTCGGGACATCGGCCTACGAGCAGTACTTC	CASSLVGTSAYEQYF
TRBV6-5	-	TRBD1	TRBJ1-1	TGTGCCAGCAGTTACCGGGACAGGGGGGGGGCTTTCTTT	CASSYRDRGGAFF
TRBV5-6	-	-	TRBJ2-7	TGTGCCAGCAGCATGACAGGCGGCGAGCAGTACTTC	CASSMTGGEQYF
TRBV9	-	-	TRBJ1-4	TGTGCCAGCAGCCCCCTAGAGGGAAGGGATGAAAAACTGTTTTTT	CASSPLEGRDEKLFF
TRBV28	-	TRBD1	TRBJ1-2	TGTGCCAGCAGTTTGGGACAGGGGCTGGGTGGCTACACCTTC	CASSLGQGLGGYTF
TRBV18	-	-	TRBJ2-3	TGTGCCAGCTCACAACAGTTCACAGATACGCAGTATTTT	CASSQQFTDTQYF
TRBV7-9	-	TRBD1	TRBJ2-4	TGTGCCAGCAGCCCGCGACAGGGAGATTCCAAAAACATTCAGTACTTC	CASSPRQGDSKNIQYF
TRBV5-1	-	TRBD1	TRBJ2-7	TGCGCCAGCAGCTTGGGAGGGACAGGGGGCTACGAGCAGTACTTC	CASSLGGTGGYEQYF
TRBV5-1	-	TRBD2	TRBJ2-2	TGCGCCAGCAGCTCCGGACTAGCGGGAGGGAACATCGGGGAGCTGTTTTTT	CASSSGLAGGNIGELFF
TRBV9	-	TRBD2	TRBJ2-1	TGTGCCAGCAGCCCCCTAGCGGGAGTAAGGAATGAGCAGTTCTTC	CASSPLAGVRNEQFF
TRBV27	-	TRBD1	TRBJ2-7	TGTGCCAGCAGTCCTGAGGGACAGGATTCCTACGAGCAGTACTTC	CASSPEGQDSYEQYF
TRBV9	-	-	TRBJ2-3	TGTGCCAGCAGCCTTCTAGACAGTCCCTACACAGATACGCAGTATTTT	CASSLLDSPYTDTQYF
TRBV6-5	once	-	TRBJ2-3	TGTGCCAGCAGTTCCTACACAGATACGCAGTATTTT	CASSSYTDTQYF
TRBV13	-	TRBD1	TRBJ1-2	TGTGCCAGCAGCCTTCGGACAGGGAACTATGGCTACACCTTC	CASSLRTGNYGYTF
TRBV11-2	-	TRBD2	TRBJ2-1	TGTGCCAGCAGCTCGGGACTAGCGGGAGGGTACAATGAGCAGTTCTTC	CASSSGLAGGYNEQFF
TRBV5-4	-	-	TRBJ1-1	TGTGCCAGCAGCTTGGGGAGGAGGGACACTGAAGCTTTCTTT	CASSLGRRDTEAFF
TRBV19	-	-	TRBJ2-1	TGTGCCAGTAGTATAGACATAGGAGCCTACAATGAGCAGTTCTTC	CASSIDIGAYNEQFF
TRBV7-8	-	TRBD2	TRBJ2-1	TGTGCCAGCAGCCTTTTAGCGGGAGGGGAACATGAGCAGTTCTTC	CASSLLAGGEHEQFF
TRBV5-1	once	TRBD2	TRBJ2-5	TGCGCCAGCAGCCCTGGACTAGCGGGAGCAGAGACCCAGTACTTC	CASSPGLAGAETQYF
TRBV29-1	-	-	TRBJ2-1	TGCAGCGTTGCGACAGCAACCTCCTACAATGAGCAGTTCTTC	CSVATATSYNEQFF
TRBV27	few	TRBD1	TRBJ1-2	TGTGCCAGCAGTTTCCGGGACAGGGACACGGAGGGCTACACCTTC	CASSFRDRDTEGYTF
TRBV2	-	-	TRBJ1-1	TGTGCCAGCAGTGAATCCGGGTTCGCTGAAGCTTTCTTT	CASSESGFAEAFF